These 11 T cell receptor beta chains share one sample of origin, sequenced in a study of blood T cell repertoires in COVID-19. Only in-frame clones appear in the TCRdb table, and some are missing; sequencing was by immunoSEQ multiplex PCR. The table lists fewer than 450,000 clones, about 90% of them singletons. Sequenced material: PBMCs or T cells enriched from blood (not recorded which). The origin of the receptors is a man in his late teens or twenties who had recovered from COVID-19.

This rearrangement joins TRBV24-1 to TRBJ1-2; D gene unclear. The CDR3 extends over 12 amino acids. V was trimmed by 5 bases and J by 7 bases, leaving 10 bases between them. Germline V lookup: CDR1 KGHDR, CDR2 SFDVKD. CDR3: CATSVIEGGYTF. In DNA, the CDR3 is TGTGCCACCAGTGTGATAGAGGGTGGCTACACCTTC.

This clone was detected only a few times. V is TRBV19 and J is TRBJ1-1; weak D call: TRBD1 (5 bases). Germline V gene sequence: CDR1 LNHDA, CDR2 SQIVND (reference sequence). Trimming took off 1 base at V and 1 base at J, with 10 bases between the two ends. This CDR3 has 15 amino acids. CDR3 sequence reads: CASSIVDRENTEAFF. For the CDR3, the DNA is TGTGCCAGTAGTATAGTCGACAGAGAGAACACTGAAGCTTTCTTT.

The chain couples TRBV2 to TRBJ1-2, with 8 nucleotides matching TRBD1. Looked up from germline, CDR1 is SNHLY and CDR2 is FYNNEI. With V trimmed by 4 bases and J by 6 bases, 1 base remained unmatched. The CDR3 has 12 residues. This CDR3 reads CASSGTGNGYTF. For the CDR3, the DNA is TGTGCCAGCAGTGGGACAGGGAATGGCTACACCTTC.

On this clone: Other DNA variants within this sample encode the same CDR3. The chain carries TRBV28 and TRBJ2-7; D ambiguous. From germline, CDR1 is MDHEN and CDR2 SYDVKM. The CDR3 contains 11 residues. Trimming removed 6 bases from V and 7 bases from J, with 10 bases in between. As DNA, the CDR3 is TGTGCCAGCAGCGCGACTGGTGAGCAGTACTTC. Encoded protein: CASSATGEQYF.

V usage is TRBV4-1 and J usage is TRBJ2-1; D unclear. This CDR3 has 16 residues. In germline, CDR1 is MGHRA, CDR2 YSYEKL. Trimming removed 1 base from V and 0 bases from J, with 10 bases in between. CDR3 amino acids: CASSQGSLSSYNEQFF. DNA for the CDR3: TGCGCCAGCAGCCAAGGTTCACTAAGCTCCTACAATGAGCAGTTCTTC.

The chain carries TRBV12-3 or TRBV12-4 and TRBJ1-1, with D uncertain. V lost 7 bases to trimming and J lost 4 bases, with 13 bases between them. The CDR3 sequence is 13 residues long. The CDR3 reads CASTIKIGTEAFF. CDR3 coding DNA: TGTGCCAGCACTATAAAGATTGGCACTGAAGCTTTCTTT.

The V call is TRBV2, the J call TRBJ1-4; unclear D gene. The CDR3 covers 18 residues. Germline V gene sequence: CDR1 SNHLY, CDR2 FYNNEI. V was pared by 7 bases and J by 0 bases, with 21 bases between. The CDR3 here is CASIGLGVQDATNEKLFF. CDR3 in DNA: TGTGCCAGCATCGGACTTGGGGTCCAGGACGCAACTAATGAAAAACTGTTTTTT.

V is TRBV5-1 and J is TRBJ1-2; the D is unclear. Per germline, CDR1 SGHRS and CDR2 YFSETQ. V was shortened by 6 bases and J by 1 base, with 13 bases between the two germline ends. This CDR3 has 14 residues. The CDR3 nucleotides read TGCGCCAGCAATGTGAGGGCTGATAACTATGGCTACACCTTC. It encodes CASNVRADNYGYTF. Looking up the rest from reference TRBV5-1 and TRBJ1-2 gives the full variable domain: KAGVTQTPRYLIKTRGQQVTLSCSPISGHRSVSWYQQTPGQGLQFLFEYFSETQRNKGNFPGRFSGRQFSNSRSEMNVSTLELGDSALYLCASNVRADNYGYTFGSGTRLTVV.

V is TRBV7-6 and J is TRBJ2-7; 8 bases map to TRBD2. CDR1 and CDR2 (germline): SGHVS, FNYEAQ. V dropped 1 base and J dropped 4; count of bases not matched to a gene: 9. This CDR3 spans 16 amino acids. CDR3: CASSLVAAGVSYEQYF. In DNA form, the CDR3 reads TGTGCCAGCAGCTTAGTAGCAGCGGGAGTTAGTTACGAGCAGTACTTC.

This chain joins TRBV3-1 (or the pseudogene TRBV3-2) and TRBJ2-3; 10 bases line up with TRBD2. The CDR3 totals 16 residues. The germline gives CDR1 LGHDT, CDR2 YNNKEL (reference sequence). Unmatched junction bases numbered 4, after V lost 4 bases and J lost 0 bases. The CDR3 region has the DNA TGTGCCAGCAGCCCTGGACTAGCGGAAAGCACAGATACGCAGTATTTT. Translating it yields CASSPGLAESTDTQYF.

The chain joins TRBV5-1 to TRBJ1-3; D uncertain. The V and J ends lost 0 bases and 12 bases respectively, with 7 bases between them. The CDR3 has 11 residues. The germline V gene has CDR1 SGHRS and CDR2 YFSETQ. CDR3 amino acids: CASSLDSYIYF. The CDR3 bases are TGCGCCAGCAGCTTGGACAGTTACATATATTTT.